This T cell receptor beta chain came from a study of shared clonotypes between healthy human individuals. General observations from the study: Generation probabilities of non-shared clonotypes were lower (relative to those shared by all four donors).

For this clone: The antigen is not known.

V shed 2 bases and J shed 5 bases, with 12 bases lying between them. The CDR3 has 13 amino acids. From germline, CDR1 is GTSNPN and CDR2 SVGIG (reference sequence). It was roughly 190 ng DNA, 33,000 or so T cell genomes, that sorted-subset replicate PCRs used. Per the original data handling: Junction-only immunoSEQ sequences carried no quality scores, so filtering differed. Produced via immunoSEQ multiplex PCR; TCRdb's table is partial and in-frame only. The DNA gave D and trimming, while V, J and clone size come from that table. The sample has a few million clones, approximately 96% seen once. This sequence joins TRBV30 and TRBJ2-5; D call uncertain. The sequenced material came from naive CD4+ T cells sorted from blood. Subset described: CD45RA+ positively selected. This TCR came from a man aged 18 to 30 in good health. The CDR3 protein is CAWSLAPRETQYF. In nucleotides, the CDR3 is TGTGCCTGGAGTCTTGCGCCCAGGGAGACCCAGTACTTC.